Each of the 8 T cell receptor beta chains below was sequenced from the same sample in a study of blood T cell repertoires in COVID-19. Here immunoSEQ multiplex PCR was the method, and the copy in TCRdb shows in-frame clones only, minus some. The sample consists of approximately 170,000 clones, 80% to 90% of them appearing once. Sequences were obtained from peripheral blood. These receptors were collected from a woman of 80 years or more with COVID-19, enrolled during active disease.

The chain has TRBV2 and TRBJ2-1; 11 positions match TRBD2. The CDR3 sequence is 16 residues long. Per germline, CDR1 SNHLY and CDR2 FYNNEI. V dropped 1 base and J dropped 10; count of bases not matched to a gene: 9. In DNA, the CDR3 is TGTGCCAGCAGTGAAGGCTTAGCGGGAGGGCTATGGGAGCAGTTCTTC. Its protein product is CASSEGLAGGLWEQFF.

CDR3 in amino acids: CASSNLQETQYF. CDR3 in DNA: TGTGCCAGTAGTAATCTCCAAGAGACCCAGTACTTC. The chain combines TRBV19 with TRBJ2-5; D not resolved. Germline CDR1 LNHDA, CDR2 SQIVND (reference sequence). There are 12 residues in the CDR3. V was pared by 4 bases and J by 1 base, with 4 bases between.

The chain recombines TRBV9 with TRBJ2-7, with 9 bases lining up with TRBD2. The CDR3 contains 15 residues. Germline trimming cut 3 bases from V and 9 bases from J; bases unmatched to any gene: 13. CDR1 is SGDLS, CDR2 YYNGEE, per germline. This CDR3 reads CASSAEPGLAMGQYF. The CDR3 DNA reads as TGTGCCAGCAGCGCGGAACCGGGACTAGCTATGGGGCAGTACTTC.

The chain uses TRBV5-1 and TRBJ2-2, with TRBD1 matching over 8 bases. Trimming cost V 0 bases and J 4 bases; bases outside gene matches: 2. This CDR3 contains 15 residues. Germline V gene lookup returns CDR1 SGHRS and CDR2 YFSETQ. Here the CDR3 reads CASSLVGQGTGELFF. In DNA, the CDR3 is TGCGCCAGCAGCTTGGTAGGACAGGGCACCGGGGAGCTGTTTTTT.

The rearrangement links TRBV29-1 to TRBJ2-1; D is undetermined. Between the trimmed V and J ends, which lost 5 bases and 2 bases, there was a span of 7 bases. CDR1 and CDR2 from the germline V gene are SQVTM and ANQGSEA. The CDR3 totals 12 residues. The CDR3 loop is CSVPWPYNEQFF. CDR3 nucleotide sequence: TGCAGCGTTCCTTGGCCCTACAATGAGCAGTTCTTC.

This sequence joins TRBV7-9 and TRBJ2-3, with 10 bases fitting TRBD2. V shed 5 bases, J shed 0 bases, and the junction held 11 bases outside the gene matches. From germline, CDR1 is SEHNR and CDR2 FQNEAQ (reference sequence). There are 18 residues in the CDR3. The CDR3, as DNA: TGTGCCAGCAGCCTAGATTATAGGACTAGCGGAAGCACAGATACGCAGTATTTT. Translating gives CASSLDYRTSGSTDTQYF.

In its sample, this clone was seen a few times. The rearrangement uses TRBV5-5 and TRBJ2-1; D ambiguous. The germline V gene has CDR1 SGHKS and CDR2 YYEKEE (reference sequence). V was shortened by 0 bases and J by 0 bases, with 7 bases between the two germline ends. The CDR3 consists of 15 residues. The CDR3 loop reads CASSLGPSSYNEQFF. CDR3 coding DNA: TGTGCCAGCAGCTTGGGCCCCAGCTCCTACAATGAGCAGTTCTTC.

This clone has only a few counts. This sequence joins TRBV3-1 (or the pseudogene TRBV3-2) and TRBJ1-5, with D hard to call. Trimming pared 4 bases from V and 5 bases from J, leaving 9 bases between. Germline-derived CDR1 and CDR2 are LGHDT and YNNKEL (reference sequence). This CDR3 has 13 amino acids. The CDR3 DNA reads as TGTGCCAGCAGCCTCAGACTGGATCAGCCCCAGCATTTT. Translated, it gives CASSLRLDQPQHF.